This T cell receptor (beta chain) was profiled in a study of blood T cell repertoires in COVID-19. Background on the study: Whether acute or convalescent, the COVID-19 samples came from the United States, Italy and Spain. PBMCs, B-cell-depleted T cells, or T cells provided the cDNA or gDNA that made up the material.

Trimming shortened V by 6 bases and J by 8 bases, and 22 bases separated the two germline ends. This CDR3 spans 16 amino acids. Germline values: CDR1 SGHVS, CDR2 FQNEAQ. In the original workflow: Scientists estimated how many nucleated cells there were by amplifying reference gene primers. Produced via immunoSEQ multiplex PCR; TCRdb's table is partial and in-frame only. V, J and clone size were drawn from that table, and D and trimming were deduced from the DNA. The data show 110,000 or so clones, approximately 80% seen once. Input material: peripheral blood. The TCR originated in a woman in her 70s with acute or convalescent COVID-19. The genes are TRBV7-8 and TRBJ2-2, with D possibly TRBD1 on 5 matching bases. The CDR3: CASSLTPGLIWGELFF. In DNA form, the CDR3 reads TGTGCCAGCAGTCTCACGCCAGGGCTAATTTGGGGGGAGCTGTTTTTT.